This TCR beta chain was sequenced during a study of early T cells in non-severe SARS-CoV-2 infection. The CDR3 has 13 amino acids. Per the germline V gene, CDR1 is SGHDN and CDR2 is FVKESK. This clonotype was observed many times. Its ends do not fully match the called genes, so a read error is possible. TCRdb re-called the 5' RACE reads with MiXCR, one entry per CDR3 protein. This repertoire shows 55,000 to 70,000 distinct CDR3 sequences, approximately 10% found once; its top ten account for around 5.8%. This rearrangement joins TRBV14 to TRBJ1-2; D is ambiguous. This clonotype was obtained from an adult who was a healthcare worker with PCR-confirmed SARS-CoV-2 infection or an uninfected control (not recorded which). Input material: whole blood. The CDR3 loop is CASAFLTHNPPQF. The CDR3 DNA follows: TGTGCCAGCGCCTTCTTGACCCATAACCCGCCTCAATTC.